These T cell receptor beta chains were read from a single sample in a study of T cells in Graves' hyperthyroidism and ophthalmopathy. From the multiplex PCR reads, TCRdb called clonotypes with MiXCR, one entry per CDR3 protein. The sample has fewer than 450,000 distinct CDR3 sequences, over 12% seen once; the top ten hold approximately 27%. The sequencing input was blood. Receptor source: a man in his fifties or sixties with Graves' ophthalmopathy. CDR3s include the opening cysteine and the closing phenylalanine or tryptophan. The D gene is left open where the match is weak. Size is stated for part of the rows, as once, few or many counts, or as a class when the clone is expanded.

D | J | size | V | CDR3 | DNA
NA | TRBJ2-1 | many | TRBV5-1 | CASINAGSGGEQFF | TGCGCCAGCATTAACGCCGGGAGTGGTGGTGAGCAGTTCTTC
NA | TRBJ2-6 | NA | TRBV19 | CASTTDFSGANVLTF | TGTGCCAGTACAACCGACTTCTCTGGGGCCAACGTCCTGACTTTC
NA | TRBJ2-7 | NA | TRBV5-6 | CASSVGYRFYEQYF | TGTGCCAGCAGCGTAGGATACCGATTCTACGAGCAGTACTTC
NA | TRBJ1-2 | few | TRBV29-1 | CSVEVNYGYTF | TGCAGCGTTGAAGTCAACTATGGCTACACCTTC
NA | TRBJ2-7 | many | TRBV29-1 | CSVVFRTYEQYF | TGCAGCGTTGTATTCAGAACCTACGAGCAGTACTTC
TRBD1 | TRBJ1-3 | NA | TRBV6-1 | CASITPGQGAPWPGNTIYF | TGTGCCAGCATCACGCCGGGACAGGGAGCTCCATGGCCTGGAAACACCATATATTTT
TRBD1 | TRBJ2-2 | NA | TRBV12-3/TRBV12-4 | CASSLKQGSPGELFF | TGTGCCAGCAGTTTGAAACAGGGGAGTCCCGGGGAGCTGTTTTTT
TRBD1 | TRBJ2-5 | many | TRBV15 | CATSRVGQGQGQETQYF | TGTGCCACCAGCAGAGTTGGACAAGGACAGGGCCAAGAGACCCAGTACTTC
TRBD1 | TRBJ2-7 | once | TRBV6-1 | CASSEGDSSYEQYF | TGTGCCAGCAGTGAAGGGGACAGCTCCTACGAGCAGTACTTC
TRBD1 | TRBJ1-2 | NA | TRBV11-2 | CASSPGTGGRGYTF | TGTGCCAGCAGCCCTGGGACAGGGGGAAGAGGCTACACCTTC
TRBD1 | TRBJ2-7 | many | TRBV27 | CASSLDRVAGEQYF | TGTGCCAGCAGTTTGGACAGGGTTGCTGGCGAGCAGTACTTC
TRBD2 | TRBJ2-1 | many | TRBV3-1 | CASSQEVLAGVRSYNEQFF | TGTGCCAGCAGCCAAGAGGTTCTAGCGGGAGTAAGGTCCTACAATGAGCAGTTCTTC
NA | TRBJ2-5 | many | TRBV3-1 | CASSQDSDSAAKTQETQYF | TGTGCCAGCAGCCAAGATTCTGACTCAGCAGCCAAAACCCAAGAGACCCAGTACTTC
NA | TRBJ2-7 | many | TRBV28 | CASRLGTARSYEQYF | TGTGCCAGCAGACTAGGGACCGCTCGCTCCTACGAGCAGTACTTC
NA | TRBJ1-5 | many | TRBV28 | CASSLGDRDGPQHF | TGTGCCAGCAGTTTAGGGGACCGGGATGGGCCCCAGCATTTT